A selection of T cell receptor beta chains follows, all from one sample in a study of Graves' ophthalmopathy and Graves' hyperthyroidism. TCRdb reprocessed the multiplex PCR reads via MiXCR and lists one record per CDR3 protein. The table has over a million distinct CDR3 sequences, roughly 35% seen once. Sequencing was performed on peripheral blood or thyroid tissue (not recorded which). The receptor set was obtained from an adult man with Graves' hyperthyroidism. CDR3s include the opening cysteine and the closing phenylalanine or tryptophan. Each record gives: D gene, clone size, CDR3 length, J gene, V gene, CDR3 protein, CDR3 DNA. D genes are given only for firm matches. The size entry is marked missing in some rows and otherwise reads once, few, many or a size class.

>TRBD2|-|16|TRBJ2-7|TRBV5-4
CASSLAPSGRPYEQYF
TGTGCCAGCAGCTTGGCCCCTAGCGGGAGGCCATACGAGCAGTACTTC
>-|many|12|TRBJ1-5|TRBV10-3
CAISGGHQPQHF
TGTGCCATCAGTGGAGGGCATCAGCCCCAGCATTTT
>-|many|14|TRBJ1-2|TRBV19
CASVLPGTSYGYTF
TGTGCCAGTGTTTTACCCGGGACATCCTATGGCTACACCTTC
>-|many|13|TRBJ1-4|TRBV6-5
CASSYSGNEKLFF
TGTGCCAGCAGTTACAGTGGTAATGAAAAACTGTTTTTT
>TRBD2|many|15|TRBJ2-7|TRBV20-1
CSARDEARDYYEQYF
TGCAGTGCTAGAGATGAGGCCAGGGACTACTACGAGCAGTACTTC
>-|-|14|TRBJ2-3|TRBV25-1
CASTPRARGDTQYF
TGTGCCAGCACCCCCAGGGCCCGGGGTGATACGCAGTATTTT
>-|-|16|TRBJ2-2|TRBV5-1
CASSLRGQANTGELFF
TGCGCCAGCAGCTTGAGAGGGCAGGCGAACACCGGGGAGCTGTTTTTT
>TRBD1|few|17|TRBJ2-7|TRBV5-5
CASSSPTATGKSYEQYF
TGTGCCAGCAGCTCCCCGACAGCGACAGGGAAATCTTACGAGCAGTACTTC
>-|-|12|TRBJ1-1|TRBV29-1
CSAGLGDTEAFF
TGCAGCGCAGGTTTGGGCGACACTGAAGCTTTCTTT
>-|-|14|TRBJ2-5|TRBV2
CASTKGGANQPQYF
TGTGCCAGCACCAAGGGGGGGGCAAATCAGCCCCAGTACTTC
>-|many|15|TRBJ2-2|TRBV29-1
CSVEGEGDNTGELFF
TGCAGCGTTGAGGGGGAAGGGGACAACACCGGGGAGCTGTTTTTT
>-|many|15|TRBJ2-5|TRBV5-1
CASSKSGTAKETQYF
TGCGCCAGCAGCAAAAGCGGGACAGCTAAAGAGACCCAGTACTTC
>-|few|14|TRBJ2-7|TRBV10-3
CASSYRLDGNEQYF
TGTGCCAGCAGTTACAGGCTGGATGGTAACGAGCAGTACTTC
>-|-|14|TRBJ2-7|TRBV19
CASGQGGIGYEQYF
TGCGCCAGCGGCCAAGGAGGGATCGGCTACGAGCAGTACTTC
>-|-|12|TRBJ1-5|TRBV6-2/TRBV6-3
CASSYEGGPQHF
TGTGCCAGCAGTTACGAAGGAGGGCCCCAGCATTTT
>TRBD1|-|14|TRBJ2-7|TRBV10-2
CASSAGQGSHEQYF
TGCGCCAGCAGTGCCGGACAGGGGTCCCACGAGCAGTACTTC
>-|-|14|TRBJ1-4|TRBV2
CASGPSALNEKLFF
TGTGCCAGCGGCCCGTCAGCCCTTAATGAAAAACTGTTTTTT
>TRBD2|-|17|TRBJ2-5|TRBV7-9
CASSLNPQRETQETQYF
TGTGCCAGCAGCTTGAACCCCCAGCGGGAGACCCAAGAGACCCAGTACTTC
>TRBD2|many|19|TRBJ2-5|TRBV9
CASSVGLGGSAGGRETQYF
TGTGCCAGCAGCGTAGGTCTAGGGGGATCAGCGGGAGGTCGGGAGACCCAGTACTTC
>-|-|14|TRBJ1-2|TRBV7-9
CASSLGTESYGYTF
TGTGCCAGCAGCCTCGGGACCGAAAGCTATGGCTACACCTTC